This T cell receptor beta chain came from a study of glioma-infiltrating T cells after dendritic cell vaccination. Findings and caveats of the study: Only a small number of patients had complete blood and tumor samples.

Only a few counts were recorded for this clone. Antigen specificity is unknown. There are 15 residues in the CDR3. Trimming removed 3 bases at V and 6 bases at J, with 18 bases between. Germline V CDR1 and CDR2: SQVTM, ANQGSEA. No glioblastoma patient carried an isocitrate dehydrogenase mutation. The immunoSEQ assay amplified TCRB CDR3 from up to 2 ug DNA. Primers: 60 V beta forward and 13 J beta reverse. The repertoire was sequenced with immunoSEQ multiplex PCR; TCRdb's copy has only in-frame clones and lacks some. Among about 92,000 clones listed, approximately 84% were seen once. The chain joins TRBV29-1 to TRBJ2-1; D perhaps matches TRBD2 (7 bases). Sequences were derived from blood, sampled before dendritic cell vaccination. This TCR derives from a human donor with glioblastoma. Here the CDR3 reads CSVEMWGGASNEQFF. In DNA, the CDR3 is TGCAGCGTTGAGATGTGGGGGGGGGCCTCCAATGAGCAGTTCTTC.